These 2 T cell receptor beta chains were all obtained from the same sample, sequenced in a study of beta chain features in type 1 diabetes. cDNA synthesis used the whole RNA isolate, giving expressed TCRB sequences. Some clones are missing from TCRdb's copy, which holds only in-frame ones; the method was immunoSEQ multiplex PCR. This table has approximately 100,000 clones, approximately 30% appearing once. Antigens of these TCRs are unknown. Overall study results and limits: Within each of all four CD4+ subsets, Type 1 diabetes patients had TCRB CDR3s that were moderately but significantly shorter.

Sequencing used central memory CD4+ T cells from blood. These receptors all stem from a woman in her late teens or twenties with type 1 diabetes.

The chain joins TRBV28 to TRBJ2-1, with 7 bases identical to TRBD2. The CDR3 contains 17 residues. V gave up 4 bases and J gave up 6 bases; unmatched junction bases: 15. Germline assignment: CDR1 MDHEN and CDR2 SYDVKM. CDR3 in DNA: TGTGCCAGCAGTTCACGGGCAGGGTCACCGGGGGGCAATGAGCAGTTCTTC. This encodes CASSSRAGSPGGNEQFF.

This clone was counted a few times. The chain is built from TRBV6-1 and TRBJ1-5; TRBD1 aligns across 7 bases. CDR3 size: 13 residues. Germline lookup yields CDR1 MNHNS and CDR2 SASEGT. V lost 7 bases to trimming and J lost 6 bases; unmatched junction nucleotides: 6. The CDR3: CASIYQGGQPQHF. Written as DNA, the CDR3 is TGTGCCAGCATCTACCAGGGGGGTCAGCCCCAGCATTTT.